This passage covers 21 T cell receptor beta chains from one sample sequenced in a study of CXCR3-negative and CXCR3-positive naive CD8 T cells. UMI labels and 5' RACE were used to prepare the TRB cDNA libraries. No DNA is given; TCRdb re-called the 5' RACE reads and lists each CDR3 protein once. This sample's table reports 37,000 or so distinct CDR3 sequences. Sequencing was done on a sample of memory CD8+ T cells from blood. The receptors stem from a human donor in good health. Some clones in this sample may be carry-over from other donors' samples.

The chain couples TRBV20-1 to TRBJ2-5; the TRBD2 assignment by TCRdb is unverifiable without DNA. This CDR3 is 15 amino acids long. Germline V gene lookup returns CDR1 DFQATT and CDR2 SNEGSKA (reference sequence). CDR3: CSARMLAGVGETQYF.

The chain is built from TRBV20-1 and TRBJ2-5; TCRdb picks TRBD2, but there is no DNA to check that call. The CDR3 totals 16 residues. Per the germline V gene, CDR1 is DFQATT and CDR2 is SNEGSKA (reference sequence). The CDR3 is CSARDIIGLAPETQYF.

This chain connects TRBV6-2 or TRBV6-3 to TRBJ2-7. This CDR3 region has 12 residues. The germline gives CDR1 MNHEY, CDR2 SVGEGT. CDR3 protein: CASSVNSYEQYF.

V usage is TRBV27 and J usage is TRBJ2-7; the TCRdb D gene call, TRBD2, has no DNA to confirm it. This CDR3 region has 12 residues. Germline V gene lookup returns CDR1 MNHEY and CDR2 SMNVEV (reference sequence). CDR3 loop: CASSGLAGEQYF.

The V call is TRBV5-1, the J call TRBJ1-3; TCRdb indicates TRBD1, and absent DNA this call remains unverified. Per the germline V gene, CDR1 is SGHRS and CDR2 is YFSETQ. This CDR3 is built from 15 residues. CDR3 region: CASSPRGASGNTIYF.

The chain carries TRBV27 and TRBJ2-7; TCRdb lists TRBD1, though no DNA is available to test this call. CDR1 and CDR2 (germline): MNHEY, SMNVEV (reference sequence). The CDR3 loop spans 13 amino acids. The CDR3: CASSFPGSYEQYF.

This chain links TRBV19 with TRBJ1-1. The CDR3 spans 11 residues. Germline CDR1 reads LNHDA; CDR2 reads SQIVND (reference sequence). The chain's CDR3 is CASIGHTEAFF.

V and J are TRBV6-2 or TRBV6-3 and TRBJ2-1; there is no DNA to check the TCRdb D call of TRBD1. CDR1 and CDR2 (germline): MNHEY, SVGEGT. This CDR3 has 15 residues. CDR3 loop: CASSPGTEVYNEQFF.

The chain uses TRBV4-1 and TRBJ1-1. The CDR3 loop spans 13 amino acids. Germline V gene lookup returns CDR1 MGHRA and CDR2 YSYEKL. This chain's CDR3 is CASSQVEGREAFF.

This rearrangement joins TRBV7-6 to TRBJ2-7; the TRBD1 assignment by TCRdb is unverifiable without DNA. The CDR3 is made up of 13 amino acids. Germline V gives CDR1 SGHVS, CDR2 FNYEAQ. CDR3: CASRDGGSYEQYF.

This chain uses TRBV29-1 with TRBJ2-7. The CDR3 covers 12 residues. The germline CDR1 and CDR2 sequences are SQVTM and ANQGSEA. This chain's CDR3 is CSVEGGFREQYF.

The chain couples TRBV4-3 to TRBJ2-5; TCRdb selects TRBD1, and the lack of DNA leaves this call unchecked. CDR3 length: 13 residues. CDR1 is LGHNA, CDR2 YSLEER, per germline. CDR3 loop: CASSQQGAETQYF.

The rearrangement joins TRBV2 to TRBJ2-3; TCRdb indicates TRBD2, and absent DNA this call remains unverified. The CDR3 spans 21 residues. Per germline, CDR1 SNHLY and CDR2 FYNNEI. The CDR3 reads CASRKLGPGTSGSVPTDTQYF.

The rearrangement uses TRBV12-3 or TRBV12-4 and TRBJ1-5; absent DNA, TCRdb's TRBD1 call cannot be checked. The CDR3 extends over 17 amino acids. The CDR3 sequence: CASSLGPLSTQNQPQHF.

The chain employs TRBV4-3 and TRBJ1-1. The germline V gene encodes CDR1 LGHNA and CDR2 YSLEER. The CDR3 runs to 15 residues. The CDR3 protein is CASSQGSGSGTEAFF.

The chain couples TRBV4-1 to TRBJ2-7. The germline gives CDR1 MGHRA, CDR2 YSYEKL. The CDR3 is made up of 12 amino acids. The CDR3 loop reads CASSPYGDEQYF.

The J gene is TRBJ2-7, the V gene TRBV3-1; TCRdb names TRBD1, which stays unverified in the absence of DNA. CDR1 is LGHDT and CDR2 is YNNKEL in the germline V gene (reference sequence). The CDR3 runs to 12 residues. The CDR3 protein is CASSQGGDEKYF.

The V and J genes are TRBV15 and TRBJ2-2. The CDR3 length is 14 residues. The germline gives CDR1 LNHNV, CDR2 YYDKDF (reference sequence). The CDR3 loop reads CATELLADTGELFF.

The CDR3 is CSVEDGGVYGYTF. This chain connects TRBV29-1 to TRBJ1-2; TCRdb's D call of TRBD1 is untestable without DNA. Germline V gene lookup returns CDR1 SQVTM and CDR2 ANQGSEA. This CDR3 comprises 13 residues.

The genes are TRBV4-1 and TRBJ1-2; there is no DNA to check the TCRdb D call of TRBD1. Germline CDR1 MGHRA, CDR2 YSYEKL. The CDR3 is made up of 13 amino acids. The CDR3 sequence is CASSRFPGDGYTF.

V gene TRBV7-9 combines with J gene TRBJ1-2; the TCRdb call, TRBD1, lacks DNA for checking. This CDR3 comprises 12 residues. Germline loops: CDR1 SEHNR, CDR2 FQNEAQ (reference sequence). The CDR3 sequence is CASSGGMGGYTF.